Below, 11 T cell receptor beta chains from the same sample are listed, as sequenced in a study of blood T cell repertoires in COVID-19 (TCRdb year 2020). The library was prepared using the immunoSEQ multiplex PCR assay. TCRdb took over this immuneACCESS table, retaining in-frame rearrangements with V and J assigned. Such tables are incomplete; in checked studies, under half of the missing clones stem from an unresolved V gene, and the remainder is unexplained. Across this sample there are 100,000 to 150,000 clones, with about four fifths seen only once. The ten top clones hold about 18% of the sample. Sequencing input: peripheral blood. All receptors derive from a man younger than 40 with COVID-19, enrolled during active disease.

Here the CDR3 reads CAWKGFSSGNTIYF. CDR3 DNA sequence: TGTGCCTGGAAGGGGTTTAGCTCTGGAAACACCATATATTTT. The chain combines TRBV30 with TRBJ1-3, with D possibly being TRBD1 (5 bases). The CDR3 runs 14 residues. Germline V CDR1 and CDR2: GTSNPN, SVGIG (reference sequence). V was trimmed by 4 bases and J by 0 bases, leaving 10 bases between them.

The chain uses TRBV6-2 or TRBV6-3 and TRBJ1-1, with 7 nucleotides matching TRBD1. The CDR3 covers 16 residues. V gave up 4 bases and J gave up 0 bases; unmatched junction bases: 8. Germline V gives CDR1 MNHEY, CDR2 SVGEGT. Here the CDR3 DNA reads TGTGCCAGCAGTTGGGCGACAGGGTCTATGAACACTGAAGCTTTCTTT. Its protein is CASSWATGSMNTEAFF.

This clone was observed a handful of times. The chain uses TRBV18 and TRBJ2-2, with TRBD1 matching over 7 bases. Germline V lookup: CDR1 KGHSH, CDR2 LQKENI. V trimming: 4 bases; J trimming: 4 bases; junction bases outside the gene matches: 3. This CDR3 comprises 14 residues. The chain's CDR3 is CASSQGAPTGELFF. DNA of the CDR3: TGTGCCAGCTCACAGGGGGCTCCCACCGGGGAGCTGTTTTTT. Together with reference TRBV18 and TRBJ2-2, the CDR3 gives the full variable domain: NAGVMQNPRHLVRRRGQEARLRCSPMKGHSHVYWYRQLPEEGLKFMVYLQKENIIDESGMPKERFSAEFPKEGPSILRIQQVVRGDSAAYFCASSQGAPTGELFFGEGSRLTVL.

The chain links TRBV11-3 to TRBJ1-5, with D perhaps TRBD1 (6 bases). The CDR3 has 17 amino acids. The germline V gene has CDR1 SGHNT and CDR2 YENEEA. The V and J ends lost 1 base and 2 bases respectively, with 15 bases between them. This chain's CDR3 is CASSLGIGGLGNQPQHF. The CDR3 nucleotides read TGTGCCAGCAGCTTAGGAATAGGGGGTCTAGGCAATCAGCCCCAGCATTTT.

DNA of the CDR3: TGTGCCACCAGCAGAGAAGGCGGGACAGGGGGTATTGGCTACACCTTC. This sequence encodes CATSREGGTGGIGYTF. The chain carries TRBV15 and TRBJ1-2, with TRBD1 identical over 11 bases. With V trimmed by 0 bases and J by 7 bases, 7 bases remained unmatched. CDR3 length equals 16 residues. Germline V gene sequence: CDR1 LNHNV, CDR2 YYDKDF (reference sequence).

The chain couples TRBV11-2 to TRBJ2-2; 10 bases align to TRBD1. V lost 1 base, J lost 6 bases, and 2 bases stayed unmatched. CDR3 length: 15 residues. Per the germline V gene, CDR1 is SGHAT and CDR2 is FQNNGV. CDR3 sequence reads: CASSLGTGGSGELFF. The CDR3 DNA follows: TGTGCCAGCAGCTTAGGGACAGGGGGGTCCGGGGAGCTGTTTTTT.

The V and J genes are TRBV29-1 and TRBJ2-1, with D possibly matching TRBD2 (6 bases). The germline CDR1 and CDR2 sequences are SQVTM and ANQGSEA. The CDR3 extends over 13 amino acids. Trimming left V 2 bases short and J 5 bases short, with 10 bases between. For the CDR3, the DNA is TGCAGCGTTGAATCGGAGGGTAACAATGAGCAGTTCTTC. It yields the protein CSVESEGNNEQFF.

The rearrangement uses TRBV4-3 and TRBJ2-3; TRBD2 might be the D (5 bases). The ends were cut back, 1 base at V and 3 bases at J, with 14 bases in the middle. CDR1 is LGHNA, CDR2 YSLEER, per germline. The CDR3 loop spans 16 amino acids. CDR3 nucleotide sequence: TGCGCCAGCAGCCAAGGGACTGCCCGTATGACAGATACGCAGTATTTT. It yields the protein CASSQGTARMTDTQYF.

This clone was picked up one time. The chain recombines TRBV10-2 with TRBJ2-7; no definite D call. CDR3 length: 12 amino acids. Trimming removed 3 bases at V and 2 bases at J, with 5 bases between. Germline V gene data show CDR1 as WSHSY and CDR2 as SAAADI. The CDR3 protein is CASSDRAYEQYF. CDR3 nucleotides: TGCGCCAGCAGTGACCGGGCCTACGAGCAGTACTTC.

The CDR3 is CASSLRTHDPRTWYQETQYF. The CDR3 nucleotides are TGCGCCAGCAGCTTGAGAACCCATGATCCCAGGACTTGGTACCAAGAGACCCAGTACTTC. The chain carries TRBV5-1 and TRBJ2-5; D may be TRBD2 (5 bases). V gave up 1 base and J gave up 0 bases, with 25 bases separating them. CDR1 SGHRS and CDR2 YFSETQ come from the germline V gene. This CDR3 contains 20 residues. Together with reference TRBV5-1 and TRBJ2-5, the CDR3 gives the full variable domain: KAGVTQTPRYLIKTRGQQVTLSCSPISGHRSVSWYQQTPGQGLQFLFEYFSETQRNKGNFPGRFSGRQFSNSRSEMNVSTLELGDSALYLCASSLRTHDPRTWYQETQYFGPGTRLLVL.

This sequence joins TRBV6-6 and TRBJ1-6; maybe TRBD1 (5 bases). The V end was cut by 0 bases, the J end by 7 bases, with 13 bases between. Germline V gene lookup returns CDR1 MNHNY and CDR2 SVGAGI (reference sequence). This CDR3 region has 16 residues. CDR3 loop: CASSYSGVVWNSPLHF. CDR3 sequence (DNA): TGTGCCAGCAGTTACTCAGGGGTAGTTTGGAATTCACCCCTCCACTTT.